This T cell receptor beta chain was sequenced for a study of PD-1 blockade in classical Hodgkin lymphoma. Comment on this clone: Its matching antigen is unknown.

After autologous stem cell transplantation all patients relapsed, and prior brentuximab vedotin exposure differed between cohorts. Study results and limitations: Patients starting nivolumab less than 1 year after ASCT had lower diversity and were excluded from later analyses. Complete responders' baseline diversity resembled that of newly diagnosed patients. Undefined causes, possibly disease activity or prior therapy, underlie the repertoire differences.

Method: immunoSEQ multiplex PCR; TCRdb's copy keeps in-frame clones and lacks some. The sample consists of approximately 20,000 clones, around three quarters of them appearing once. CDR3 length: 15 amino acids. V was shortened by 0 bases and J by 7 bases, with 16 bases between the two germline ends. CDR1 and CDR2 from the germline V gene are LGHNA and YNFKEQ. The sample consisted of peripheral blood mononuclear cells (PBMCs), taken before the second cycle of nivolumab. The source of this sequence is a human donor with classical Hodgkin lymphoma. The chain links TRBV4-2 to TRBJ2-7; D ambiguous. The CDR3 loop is CASSQESFPLGEQYF. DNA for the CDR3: TGTGCCAGCAGCCAAGAAAGTTTCCCGCTGGGGGAGCAGTACTTC.